The entry below describes one T cell receptor (beta chain). This sample was included in a study of blood T cell repertoires in COVID-19. Study details: Samples of COVID-19 (acute and convalescent) were obtained from the United States, Italy and Spain. In each case, the material was cDNA or gDNA derived from T cells, B-cell-depleted T cells, or PBMCs.

The CDR3 extends over 15 amino acids. The J segment lost 4 bases and the V segment lost 6 bases, leaving 10 bases of the junction unmatched. Germline CDR1 reads LNHDA; CDR2 reads SQIVND (reference sequence). Per the original methods: Amplification with reference gene primers provided the estimates of nucleated cell counts. Here immunoSEQ multiplex PCR was the method, and the copy in TCRdb shows in-frame clones only, minus some. V and J calls and clone size are given by that table; D and trimming were obtained from the DNA. In the table there are about 59,000 clones, around four fifths of which are singletons.

The specimen was peripheral blood. This sequence joins TRBV19 and TRBJ2-5, with 8 positions matching TRBD1. This receptor was identified in a man older than 75 with acute or convalescent COVID-19. The CDR3 region has the DNA TGTGCCAGTAGCCCAGGACAGGGCTGGCCAGAGACCCAGTACTTC. This sequence encodes CASSPGQGWPETQYF.